In its sample, the clone carrying this T cell receptor (beta chain) was seen a few times. These data come from a study of T-cell memory formation after mild COVID-19. Germline CDR1 LNHDA, CDR2 SQIVND (reference sequence). This CDR3 is built from 17 residues. Germline trimming cut 5 bases from V and 9 bases from J; bases unmatched to any gene: 16. TCRdb processed the 5' RACE reads anew with MiXCR; each CDR3 protein has one entry. The data show approximately 500,000 distinct CDR3 sequences, more than 20% seen once. The clonotype comes from an adult woman who had mild COVID-19 (a few samples of this study predate the infection). Cell type and time point are not known. Sequencing used PBMCs or a T cell subset sorted from them (not recorded which). The chain joins TRBV19 to TRBJ2-1; 10 bases line up with TRBD2. The CDR3 DNA reads as TGTGCCAGTAGTTGGCTAGCGGGAGCTATGGGGGTAGGTGAGCAGTTCTTC. Amino acid sequence: CASSWLAGAMGVGEQFF.